The 24 T cell receptor beta chains below all came from one sample that was sequenced in a study of blood T cell repertoires in COVID-19. This table comes from immunoSEQ multiplex PCR, and its TCRdb copy is limited to in-frame clones, with some not included. This table holds tens of thousands of clones, over 75% found once. Sequenced material: peripheral blood. These receptors all come from a woman aged 80 or older with active or convalescent COVID-19.

The sample holds one count of this clone. The chain combines TRBV5-4 with TRBJ1-5; no firm D call. Looked up from germline, CDR1 is SGHNT and CDR2 is YYREEE (reference sequence). Trimming removed 0 bases at V and 0 bases at J, with 7 bases between. The length of the CDR3 is 15 residues. The CDR3 sequence is CASSLEGDSNQPQHF. The CDR3 bases are TGTGCCAGCAGCTTGGAGGGAGATAGCAATCAGCCCCAGCATTTT.

As DNA, the CDR3 is TGTGCCAGCAGTCAGAGGAGGGATCAGCCCCAGCATTTT. It encodes CASSQRRDQPQHF. V and J are TRBV6-5 and TRBJ1-5; D call uncertain. This CDR3 comprises 13 residues. Germline assignment: CDR1 MNHEY and CDR2 SVGAGI. Trimming left V 5 bases short and J 5 bases short, with 10 bases between.

The rearrangement joins TRBV2 to TRBJ1-2, with D possibly being TRBD1 (6 bases). V lost 6 bases to trimming and J lost 5 bases, with 19 bases between them. Looked up from germline, CDR1 is SNHLY and CDR2 is FYNNEI. The CDR3 loop spans 15 amino acids. The CDR3 spells CASSQTGLVTYGYTF. For the CDR3, the DNA is TGTGCCAGCAGCCAGACAGGCCTCGTTACTTATGGCTACACCTTC. Full variable domain (rest looked up from reference TRBV2 and TRBJ1-2): EPEVTQTPSHQVTQMGQEVILRCVPISNHLYFYWYRQILGQKVEFLVSFYNNEISEKSEIFDDQFSVERPDGSNFTLKIRSTKLEDSAMYFCASSQTGLVTYGYTFGSGTRLTVV.

V usage is TRBV25-1 and J usage is TRBJ1-3; TRBD1 agrees at 10 bases. The length of the CDR3 is 14 residues. V dropped 9 bases and J dropped 1; count of bases not matched to a gene: 3. Per germline, CDR1 MGHDK and CDR2 SYGVNS. CDR3 in amino acids: CASEGQGSGNTIYF. DNA for the CDR3: TGTGCCAGTGAGGGACAGGGGTCTGGAAACACCATATATTTT.

This clone has just one count. The same CDR3 is also encoded by other DNA sequences in this sample. The chain joins TRBV7-9 to TRBJ2-2; 7 positions match TRBD1. Germline CDR1 reads SEHNR; CDR2 reads FQNEAQ (reference sequence). Losses at the gene ends were 2 bases for V and 1 base for J; bases not matched to a gene: 1. The CDR3 is 15 residues long. The CDR3 region has the DNA TGTGCCAGCAGCTTACGACAGGGGAACACCGGGGAGCTGTTTTTT. It codes for CASSLRQGNTGELFF.

The rearrangement links TRBV12-5 to TRBJ2-5, with D hard to call. Germline CDR1 LGHNT, CDR2 FRNRAP. V was trimmed by 8 bases and J by 2 bases, leaving 9 bases between them. This CDR3 region has 12 residues. As DNA, the CDR3 is TGTGCTAGTCGCCAGGATCAAGAGACCCAGTACTTC. It specifies CASRQDQETQYF.

The chain employs TRBV19 and TRBJ1-2; 9 positions agree with TRBD1. This CDR3 has 14 amino acids. V gave up 5 bases and J gave up 4 bases; unmatched junction bases: 5. Germline-derived CDR1 and CDR2 are LNHDA and SQIVND (reference sequence). Written as DNA, the CDR3 is TGTGCCAGTAGTCCCCGGGACAGGGCCTATGGCTACACCTTC. Amino acids: CASSPRDRAYGYTF. The full variable domain, rest sourced from reference TRBV19 and TRBJ1-2, is DGGITQSPKYLFRKEGQNVTLSCEQNLNHDAMYWYRQDPGQGLRLIYYSQIVNDFQKGDIAEGYSVSREKKESFPLTVTSAQKNPTAFYLCASSPRDRAYGYTFGSGTRLTVV.

The chain links TRBV7-2 to TRBJ1-5; tentatively, D is TRBD1 (6 bases). Trimming stripped 5 bases from V and 7 bases from J, with 18 bases between. The CDR3 totals 15 residues. Germline CDR1 and CDR2: SGHTA and FQGNSA. The CDR3 reads CASSPFIGGQQPQHF. Written as DNA, the CDR3 is TGTGCCAGCAGCCCCTTCATAGGGGGACAACAGCCCCAGCATTTT.

The chain employs TRBV29-1 and TRBJ1-4; 10 bases align to TRBD1. The V gene end was trimmed by 5 bases and the J gene end by 3 bases; junction bases not matched to a gene: 15. The V gene's germline CDR1 is SQVTM and CDR2 ANQGSEA. The CDR3 spans 18 residues. The CDR3 nucleotides read TGCAGCGTTCGAAGCCAGGGACAGGGGCGTTCGTCTAATGAAAAACTGTTTTTT. Translated, it gives CSVRSQGQGRSSNEKLFF.

The genes are TRBV30 and TRBJ1-1; no definite D call. CDR3 size: 12 residues. Germline CDR1 and CDR2: GTSNPN and SVGIG (reference sequence). Between the trimmed V and J ends, which lost 1 base and 4 bases, there was a span of 7 bases. Here the CDR3 DNA reads TGTGCCTGGAGTGCTCGGGGCACTGAAGCTTTCTTT. Translation gives CAWSARGTEAFF.

The rearrangement links TRBV5-4 to TRBJ2-7; 8 nucleotides match TRBD1. The CDR3 consists of 16 residues. Germline-derived CDR1 and CDR2 are SGHNT and YYREEE (reference sequence). The junction had 6 bases not matched to a gene; V was cut back by 0 bases and J by 1 base. CDR3 DNA: TGTGCCAGCAGCTTGGGCGCCGGGACAGGATCCTACGAGCAGTACTTC. It encodes CASSLGAGTGSYEQYF. Filled out from reference TRBV5-4 and TRBJ2-7, the complete variable domain reads ETGVTQSPTHLIKTRGQQVTLRCSSQSGHNTVSWYQQALGQGPQFIFQYYREEENGRGNFPPRFSGLQFPNYSSELNVNALELDDSALYLCASSLGAGTGSYEQYFGPGTRLTVT.

The chain has TRBV4-1 and TRBJ2-7; 10 bases fit TRBD2. CDR3 length equals 17 residues. Germline values: CDR1 MGHRA, CDR2 YSYEKL. V gave up 0 bases and J gave up 2 bases; unmatched junction bases: 7. The CDR3 DNA reads as TGCGCCAGCAGCCAAGATATGGGAGCGGGGGGGCCCTACGAGCAGTACTTC. Protein product: CASSQDMGAGGPYEQYF.

This chain connects TRBV2 to TRBJ1-5, with TRBD1 matching over 9 bases. The CDR3 is 15 residues long. Germline lookup yields CDR1 SNHLY and CDR2 FYNNEI. V shed 4 bases and J 6 bases; nucleotides not matched to a gene: 7. The CDR3 loop is CASSANRGQGQPQHF. The CDR3 nucleotides read TGTGCCAGCAGTGCCAACAGGGGGCAGGGTCAGCCCCAGCATTTT.

This sequence joins TRBV7-2 and TRBJ2-5; 8 bases line up with TRBD2. V was pared by 5 bases and J by 5 bases, with 7 bases of the junction left unmatched. Germline V gene sequence: CDR1 SGHTA, CDR2 FQGNSA. This CDR3 spans 14 amino acids. CDR3 DNA: TGTGCCAGCAGCCCGATCGAGCGGGGGGAGACCCAGTACTTC. Translation gives CASSPIERGETQYF.

The rearrangement joins TRBV7-9 to TRBJ1-1; D ambiguous. CDR1 and CDR2 from the germline V gene are SEHNR and FQNEAQ (reference sequence). This CDR3 is 14 amino acids long. V was pared by 5 bases and J by 4 bases, with 14 bases between. CDR3 in DNA: TGTGCCAGCAGCATCACCGCGGAGGGCACTGAAGCTTTCTTT. Translated: CASSITAEGTEAFF.

This rearrangement joins TRBV4-3 to TRBJ1-1, with D hard to call. The germline CDR1 and CDR2 sequences are LGHNA and YSLEER. CDR3 length equals 13 residues. V gave up 2 bases and J gave up 4 bases, with 8 bases separating them. The CDR3 sequence: CASSQLRSTEAFF. The DNA of the CDR3 is TGCGCCAGCAGCCAATTGCGTAGCACTGAAGCTTTCTTT.

The CDR3 DNA is TGTGCCAGCAGCTTAGAAGGGTCACCAGGGCGGGAGCTGTTTTTT. Amino acids: CASSLEGSPGRELFF. This rearrangement joins TRBV7-2 to TRBJ2-2; the D gene is possibly TRBD1 (5 bases). Trimming took off 1 base at V and 9 bases at J, with 15 bases between the two ends. This CDR3 region has 15 residues. The germline V gene encodes CDR1 SGHTA and CDR2 FQGNSA.

The chain has TRBV3-1 (or the pseudogene TRBV3-2) and TRBJ2-3; D may be TRBD2 (6 bases). Looked up from germline, CDR1 is LGHDT and CDR2 is YNNKEL (reference sequence). The CDR3 runs to 17 residues. Trimming shortened V by 1 base and J by 11 bases, and 25 bases separated the two germline ends. CDR3: CASSQAEWVASDSGQYF. In DNA, the CDR3 is TGTGCCAGCAGCCAAGCGGAGTGGGTAGCGAGCGATAGCGGGCAGTATTTT.

The genes are TRBV19 and TRBJ2-7; TRBD1 aligns across 10 bases. Germline values: CDR1 LNHDA, CDR2 SQIVND (reference sequence). The CDR3 length is 18 residues. J was trimmed by 0 bases and V by 3 bases; bases with no gene match: 11. The CDR3 here is CASSMRVTGTGVSYEQYF. Written as DNA, the CDR3 is TGTGCCAGTAGTATGAGAGTGACCGGGACAGGGGTCTCCTACGAGCAGTACTTC.

This sequence joins TRBV10-3 and TRBJ1-4; 9 bases map to TRBD1. The V and J ends lost 0 bases and 10 bases, in that order; junction bases with no gene match: 3. The germline CDR1 and CDR2 sequences are ENHRY and SYGVKD. CDR3 length equals 14 residues. CDR3 residues: CAISESTGGGKLFF. For the CDR3, the DNA is TGTGCCATCAGTGAGTCGACAGGGGGGGGAAAACTGTTTTTT.

The V gene is TRBV7-2, the J gene TRBJ2-7; TRBD1 matches at 7 bases. The CDR3 totals 15 residues. Germline CDR1 and CDR2: SGHTA and FQGNSA. Trimming at V came to 6 bases and at J to 0 bases, leaving 8 bases not matched to a gene. CDR3 in amino acids: CASRTGLGASYEQYF. CDR3 bases: TGTGCCAGCAGGACAGGGTTGGGGGCCTCCTACGAGCAGTACTTC.

The CDR3 coding sequence is TGTGCCAGCAGCCAAGATATGACAGGAACATATGGCTACACCTTC. As protein: CASSQDMTGTYGYTF. This rearrangement joins TRBV3-1 (or the pseudogene TRBV3-2) to TRBJ1-2, with D maybe TRBD1 (6 bases). V lost 0 bases and J lost 5, with 13 bases in between. Looked up from germline, CDR1 is LGHDT and CDR2 is YNNKEL (reference sequence). The CDR3 sequence is 15 residues long.

This clone was observed once. The CDR3 DNA reads as TGTGCCAGCAGTAAAAGCGGGGGGTCCTCTACGCAGTATTTT. Protein: CASSKSGGSSTQYF. The gene calls are TRBV28 and TRBJ2-3, with 9 positions matching TRBD2. This CDR3 is built from 14 residues. CDR1 and CDR2 (germline): MDHEN, SYDVKM. The V and J ends lost 5 bases and 8 bases, in that order; junction bases with no gene match: 8.

This chain's CDR3 is CASSTGLAWVNEQFF. The DNA of the CDR3 is TGTGCCAGCAGTACGGGACTAGCTTGGGTAAATGAGCAGTTCTTC. The rearrangement links TRBV6-2 or TRBV6-3 to TRBJ2-1; 9 positions match TRBD2. CDR3 length: 15 amino acids. V trimming: 5 bases; J trimming: 7 bases; junction bases outside the gene matches: 9. CDR1 MNHEY and CDR2 SVGEGT come from the germline V gene.